The clone carrying this T cell receptor (beta chain) was seen once. The sample comes from a study of control samples from healthy donors and cancer patients. The CDR3 has 14 residues. Germline V gives CDR1 MNHEY, CDR2 SVGEGT. V was pared by 6 bases and J by 0 bases, with 3 bases of the junction left unmatched. Libraries were prepared by immunoSEQ multiplex PCR; TCRdb keeps only in-frame clonotypes and omits some of them. The data contain approximately 94,000 clones, roughly nine tenths of them singletons. The chain combines TRBV6-2 or TRBV6-3 with TRBJ2-3; 7 nucleotides agree with TRBD2. The sequenced sample consisted of blood. The receptor comes from a woman in her forties or fifties in good health. The CDR3 nucleotides read TGTGCCAGCAGCTGGGACTATAGCACAGATACGCAGTATTTT. This codes for CASSWDYSTDTQYF.